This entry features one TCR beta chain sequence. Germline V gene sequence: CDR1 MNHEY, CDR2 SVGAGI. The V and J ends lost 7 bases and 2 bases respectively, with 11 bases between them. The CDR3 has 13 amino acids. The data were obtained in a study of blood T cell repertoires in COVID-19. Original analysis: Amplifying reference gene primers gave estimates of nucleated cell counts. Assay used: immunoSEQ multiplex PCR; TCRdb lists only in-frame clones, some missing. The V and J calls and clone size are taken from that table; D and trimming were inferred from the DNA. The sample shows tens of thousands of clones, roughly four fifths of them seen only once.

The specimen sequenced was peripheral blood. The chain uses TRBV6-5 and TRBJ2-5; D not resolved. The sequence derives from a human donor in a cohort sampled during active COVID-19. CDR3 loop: CASTVGEQETQYF. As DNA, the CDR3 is TGTGCCAGCACGGTCGGAGAACAAGAGACCCAGTACTTC.